This TCR beta chain is drawn from a study of T cell changes during pregnancy in multiple sclerosis (dated by TCRdb to the late 2010s). Study-wide context: The study looked at changes in the T cell repertoire across pregnancy in women with multiple sclerosis.

The library was made by the immunoSEQ multiplex PCR assay. TCRdb carries this immuneACCESS record with in-frame sequences only. Its versions omit some clonotypes, under half of them owing to an unresolved V gene in the studies checked, with the rest unexplained. For this sample the table gives 77,000 or so clones, of which 85% to 95% were detected only once. The top ten constitute around 0.7% of the sample. With regard to this clone: It lacks a known antigen. No qualities accompany the bases; no much larger clone lies one base away.

CDR1 MRHNA and CDR2 SNTAGT are derived from the germline V gene. Measured from the cysteine to the phenylalanine, the CDR3 is 15 residues long. Just CDR3 DNA is preserved here, 45 bases in frame from base 1. The V end gives up 2 bases and the J end 4 bases, leaving 5 bases in the junction not matched to a gene. This TCR derives from a female donor in good health, enrolled as a control in a pregnancy study. The sequences come from peripheral blood, collected in the second trimester of pregnancy. The sequence is built from TRBV6-4 and TRBJ2-3, with 8 bases aligning to TRBD2. The CDR3 protein is CASSDGTSQSDTQYF. The sequence in DNA is TGTGCCAGCAGTGACGGGACTAGTCAGTCAGATACGCAGTATTTT.